This section outlines one T cell receptor beta chain sequence together with its context. It has no known antigen specificity. No much larger clone exists at a distance of one base, and base qualities are not known. The sample comes from a study of early T cells in non-severe SARS-CoV-2 infection (dated by TCRdb to the early 2020s). About the study as a whole: Because TCR sequencing relied on bulk RNA taken from unsorted whole blood, pairing of alpha and beta chains was not possible. The paper's findings and limits, for the study overall: VDJdb matching was skewed toward anti-spike CD8 responses and likely underestimated virus-specific expansions, missing private and CD4 specificities.

CDR1 and CDR2 are read off the germline V gene as MGHRA and YSYEKL. Trimming accounts for 1 base at V and 8 bases at J, while the number of junction bases matched to no gene is 12. The CDR3 has 18 amino acids, counting the end cysteine and phenylalanine. The retained sequence is limited to the CDR3, 54 bases, with the frame set at the first base. This was a case-control study nested in a cohort of healthcare workers in London, UK, who had nasopharyngeal swab PCR tests and blood samples taken every week. Healthcare workers were recruited between 23 and 31 March 2020, during the week of the UK lockdown, and were followed weekly for up to roughly 15 weeks. The library came from 5' RACE. Sequencing was performed on a NextSeq 500. To correct for sequencing error and PCR bias, the TCR library protocol tagged individual cDNA molecules with unique molecular identifiers. Both TCR alpha and beta chains were sequenced, and tight co-correlation was observed between alpha and beta sequence abundances in each sample. The source study handled its data this way. Decombinator V4 was used to annotate the V gene, J gene and CDR3 of the TCR sequences. Expanded TCRs were defined as changing significantly between any two time points under a Poisson model with p below 0.0001. TCR abundances were normalised to the total number of TCRs sequenced per sample and were expressed as counts per million. MAIT TCRs were defined by TRAV1-2 paired with TRAJ12, TRAJ20 or TRAJ33, and iNKT TCRs by TRAV10 paired with TRAJ18. VDJdb, accessed on 1 November 2021, was searched for TCRs annotated for CMV, EBV and SARS-CoV-2, and TCRs annotated for more than one antigen were excluded. TCRdb reprocessing: public reads trimmed at Q25 with fastp, clones called with MiXCR, in-frame beta chains kept. Each entry merges the rows of one CDR3 protein and shows their most common DNA and genes. Here the V and J calls rest on TCRdb's processing, not on the authors' analysis. For this sample there are 60,000 to 65,000 distinct CDR3 sequences; roughly a tenth appear just once. In total, the top ten clones hold 1.2% of the sample.

This receptor was identified in an adult who was a healthcare worker with PCR-confirmed SARS-CoV-2 infection or an uninfected control (not recorded which). The V and J segments used are TRBV4-1 and TRBJ1-6, and 9 bases in between align with TRBD1. Sequenced sample: whole blood. This receptor carries the CDR3 CASSQGPEGQGLYSPLHF. The nucleotides read TGCGCCAGCAGCCAAGGCCCCGAGGGACAGGGACTTTATTCACCCCTCCACTTT.